This T cell receptor (beta chain) derives from a study of T cell responses to AZD1222 COVID-19 vaccine (dated by TCRdb to about 2021). About the full investigation: Because spike-specific TCR depth and breadth did not differ between the two schedules, AZD1222 recipients who got a second dose at roughly 4 weeks were pooled with those who got a second dose at roughly 12 weeks. A total of approximately 250 trial participants underwent TCR sequencing, of whom around 210 had received two doses of AZD1222 and 26 had received two doses of the MenACWY control vaccine. Trial participants were enrolled into age subgroups of 18-55, 56-69 and 70-plus years, which contained approximately 150, 30 and 60 TCR-sequenced participants, respectively. Results the study describes overall, beyond this receptor: In the small 56-69-year group, the increase in depth fell short of significance, most likely because of low power. Most participants were white British and females outnumbered males, and the authors suggested that clonal diversity may have been underestimated. Because no samples from the day 14 peak response were available, repertoires could be characterized only after the peak T cell response. After two AZD1222 doses, both the breadth and the depth of spike-specific TCRs were significantly higher than at day 0 and than in MenACWY recipients. The vaccine-associated CD4 TCRs covered the entire spike protein, and the dominant responses fell in regions 160-218 and 743-854. Epitopes outside the regions mutated in the B.1.351 and B.1.1.7 variants were reportedly recognized by nearly half of the unique spike-specific TCRs. Only a handful of AZD1222 recipients were SARS-CoV-2 seropositive at baseline, limiting conclusions about previously exposed vaccinees.

The CDR3 regions of human TCRbeta chains were analyzed by immunosequencing. As for how the authors treated the data: TCRs in the repertoires were matched against a reference library of SARS-CoV-2-specific TCRs that had been generated with the MIRA antigen-specificity platform. Breadth was defined as the fraction of unique TCRs that were SARS-CoV-2-associated, and depth was defined as the fraction of total T cells that were SARS-CoV-2-associated. Each spike-specific TCR was assigned to its reactive spike region and to a CD4 or CD8 class using the MIRA data. Log10-transformed breadth and depth values were compared by one-way ANOVA with Sidak's multiple comparisons tests. TCRdb carries this immuneACCESS record with in-frame sequences only. Its versions omit some clonotypes, under half of them owing to an unresolved V gene in the studies checked, with the rest unexplained. V and J calls and clone size are copied from that table; D and trimming were computed from the DNA. For this sample the table gives about 120,000 clones, of which about 91% were detected only once. Clones ranked in the top ten supply approximately 5% of the sample.

What this sample's time point label stands for: baseline before first vaccination. The vaccinee samples were drawn from two UK trials, COV001 and COV002, one of which was a single-blind randomized controlled phase 2/3 trial testing AZD1222 (ChAdOx1 nCoV-19) in healthy adults. For TCRbeta chain sequencing, PBMC samples from trial participants were taken at day 0 and at day 28 after the second dose. Worth noting for this clone: Its antigen is currently not known. It has no much larger one-base neighbor in the sample; base qualities were not kept.

Trimming takes 4 bases from V and 5 bases from J, and the germline ends sit 6 bases apart. The CDR3, from cysteine to phenylalanine, totals 12 residues. Of the read, only the CDR3 DNA is kept; its 36 bases are in frame from base 1. Taken from the germline V gene, the CDR1 and CDR2 loops are SGHTA and FQGNSA. The material was peripheral blood, obtained on day 0 of AZD1222 vaccination. The chain employs TRBV7-2 and TRBJ2-1; no D segment can be confidently identified. The TCR comes from an adult in good health. The DNA reads TGTGCCAGCAGCTCGTTCAACAATGAGCAGTTCTTC. Translated, this is CASSSFNNEQFF.